The 23 T cell receptor beta chains presented below share a single source sample, sequenced in a study of shared clonotypes between healthy human individuals (TCRdb year 2020). The library relied on the immunoSEQ multiplex PCR assay. What TCRdb holds here is the immuneACCESS table cut down to in-frame rearrangements. Part of the clones is not present; checked against another copy, under half of the missing clones reflect an unresolved V gene, and the others are unexplained. In all, the sample holds about 2,500,000 clones, and approximately 90% of those were seen once. Together, the top ten hold around 0.14% of the sample. The sequenced sample was naive CD4+ T cells sorted from blood. The meaning of the sample's cell subset or site label: CD45RA+ positively selected. The receptors here all came from a man between 18 and 35 years old in good health.

The chain employs TRBV29-1 and TRBJ2-3; 9 bases fit TRBD2. This CDR3 region has 13 residues. Germline loops: CDR1 SQVTM, CDR2 ANQGSEA. V shed 4 bases, J shed 4 bases, and the junction held 3 bases outside the gene matches. CDR3 amino acids: CSVGREGPDTQYF. Here the CDR3 DNA reads TGCAGCGTTGGGCGGGAGGGCCCAGATACGCAGTATTTT.

The chain is built from TRBV4-2 and TRBJ1-2, with 8 bases that match TRBD1. Germline V gene data show CDR1 as LGHNA and CDR2 as YNFKEQ. V was clipped by 0 bases and J by 3 bases; unmatched bases: 3. This CDR3 spans 15 amino acids. The CDR3 sequence: CASSQEQTGDYGYTF. The CDR3 nucleotides are TGTGCCAGCAGCCAAGAACAGACAGGGGACTATGGCTACACCTTC.

This clone occurred a few times. Other nucleotide sequences in the sample specify the same CDR3. V gene TRBV6-1 combines with J gene TRBJ1-3, with D uncertain. The CDR3 consists of 12 residues. CDR1 MNHNS and CDR2 SASEGT come from the germline V gene. Trimming left V 3 bases short and J 4 bases short, with 4 bases between. CDR3: CASSESGNTIYF. CDR3 sequence (DNA): TGTGCCAGCAGTGAGTCCGGAAACACCATATATTTT.

V gene TRBV11-2 combines with J gene TRBJ2-7, with 12 bases that match TRBD1. This CDR3 is built from 14 residues. Looked up from germline, CDR1 is SGHAT and CDR2 is FQNNGV. J gave up 7 bases and V 4 bases, and 5 bases lay outside the gene matches. The CDR3 nucleotides read TGTGCCAGCAGCTCCGGGGACAGGGGGCATGAGCAGTACTTC. This sequence encodes CASSSGDRGHEQYF.

Comment on this clone: Other DNA sequences from this sample encode an identical CDR3 as well. V and J are TRBV7-9 and TRBJ1-4; D call uncertain. V was shortened by 1 base and J by 3 bases, with 6 bases between the two germline ends. Germline lookup yields CDR1 SEHNR and CDR2 FQNEAQ (reference sequence). The CDR3 is 14 amino acids. The CDR3, as DNA: TGTGCCAGCAGCTTAGGGCAGGCTAATGAAAAACTGTTTTTT. Amino acids: CASSLGQANEKLFF. The full variable domain, completed using reference TRBV7-9 and TRBJ1-4, is DTGVSQNPRHKITKRGQNVTFRCDPISEHNRLYWYRQTLGQGPEFLTYFQNEAQLEKSRLLSDRFSAERPKGSFSTLEIQRTEQGDSAMYLCASSLGQANEKLFFGSGTQLSVL.

The chain carries TRBV11-2 and TRBJ2-4; TRBD1 matches at 8 bases. CDR1 SGHAT and CDR2 FQNNGV come from the germline V gene. The CDR3 spans 19 residues. The junction had 17 bases not matched to a gene; V was cut back by 0 bases and J by 7 bases. Here the CDR3 reads CASSLEGLSSQGAKNIQYF. CDR3 bases: TGTGCCAGCAGCTTAGAGGGGTTGTCGTCCCAGGGGGCGAAGAACATTCAGTACTTC.

The rearrangement uses TRBV19 and TRBJ1-2; no reliable D call. Trimming left V 9 bases short and J 2 bases short, with 13 bases between. CDR3 length: 13 amino acids. Looked up from germline, CDR1 is LNHDA and CDR2 is SQIVND (reference sequence). CDR3 in DNA: TGTGCCAGCCGGCGGACCCGAAACTATGGCTACACCTTC. Translating gives CASRRTRNYGYTF.

The rearrangement joins TRBV2 to TRBJ1-1; 7 bases align to TRBD1. CDR3 length: 16 amino acids. Germline V lookup: CDR1 SNHLY, CDR2 FYNNEI. J gave up 0 bases and V 10 bases, and 14 bases lay outside the gene matches. CDR3 loop: CAKQLRDRSMNTEAFF. For the CDR3, the DNA is TGTGCCAAGCAACTAAGGGACAGATCAATGAACACTGAAGCTTTCTTT.

V and J are TRBV12-1 and TRBJ1-2; the table's D call, TRBD1, was not checked against the DNA. TRBV12-1 is tagged as a pseudogene. This CDR3 comprises 18 residues. This CDR3 is CASSFAADRSIPGYGYTF. The DNA of the CDR3 is TGTGCCAGCAGCTTTGCTGCGGACAGGTCAATTCCGGGCTATGGCTACACCTTC.

V usage is TRBV18 and J usage is TRBJ1-3; possibly TRBD1 for D (5 bases). The germline V and J ends were trimmed by 5 bases and 2 bases, with 13 bases remaining between them. The CDR3 extends over 15 amino acids. Germline values: CDR1 KGHSH, CDR2 LQKENI. CDR3 in DNA: TGTGCCAGCTCAGTCCAGGGCCCCCCTGGAAACACCATATATTTT. Encoded protein: CASSVQGPPGNTIYF.

Note on this clone: Other DNA sequences in this specimen translate into the identical CDR3. The CDR3 loop is CAWSGTGIYEQYF. CDR3 nucleotide sequence: TGTGCCTGGTCCGGGACAGGGATCTACGAGCAGTACTTC. The chain has TRBV30 and TRBJ2-7, with 9 bases identical to TRBD1. V lost 5 bases, J lost 3 bases, and 5 bases stayed unmatched. There are 13 residues in the CDR3. In germline, CDR1 is GTSNPN, CDR2 SVGIG (reference sequence).

V gene TRBV11-2 combines with J gene TRBJ2-5; D uncertain. V lost 3 bases and J lost 3, with 20 bases in between. CDR1 and CDR2 (germline): SGHAT, FQNNGV. The CDR3 runs 17 residues. The CDR3 protein is CASSFSARGRRKETQYF. The CDR3 DNA sequence: TGTGCCAGCAGCTTTTCGGCCCGAGGCAGGAGAAAAGAGACCCAGTACTTC.

A remark on this clone: The sample has other DNA sequences that encode this CDR3 too. This chain uses TRBV5-1 with TRBJ1-3; D gene uncertain. Between the trimmed V and J ends, which lost 3 bases and 0 bases, there was a span of 7 bases. This CDR3 region has 14 residues. Germline V gene data show CDR1 as SGHRS and CDR2 as YFSETQ. The CDR3 coding sequence is TGCGCCAGCAGCTCAGGAATCTCTGGAAACACCATATATTTT. Its translation: CASSSGISGNTIYF.

The chain carries TRBV6-5 and TRBJ2-5, with 11 bases identical to TRBD1. In germline, CDR1 is MNHEY, CDR2 SVGAGI. The length of the CDR3 is 15 residues. V lost 5 bases and J lost 6; bases outside the gene matches: 8. CDR3: CASSGGQGAMKTQYF. CDR3 bases: TGTGCCAGCAGTGGCGGACAGGGGGCTATGAAGACCCAGTACTTC.

This chain connects TRBV19 to TRBJ2-7, with D unclear. V lost 2 bases, J lost 3 bases, and 8 bases lay in between. From germline, CDR1 is LNHDA and CDR2 SQIVND (reference sequence). This CDR3 is built from 13 residues. The CDR3 bases are TGTGCCAGTAGTATACAGCGAGACTACGAGCAGTACTTC. This sequence encodes CASSIQRDYEQYF.

The gene calls are TRBV4-1 and TRBJ2-2; D might be TRBD2 (6 bases). Germline values: CDR1 MGHRA, CDR2 YSYEKL. This CDR3 has 15 residues. Trimming left V 1 base short and J 6 bases short, with 12 bases between. The CDR3 bases are TGCGCCAGCAGCCAAGCTAGCGTGGCTGCCGGGGAGCTGTTTTTT. It encodes CASSQASVAAGELFF.

The gene calls are TRBV7-2 and TRBJ1-2, with TRBD1 matching over 8 bases. Looked up from germline, CDR1 is SGHTA and CDR2 is FQGNSA. This CDR3 spans 13 amino acids. Losses at the gene ends were 10 bases for V and 2 bases for J; bases not matched to a gene: 6. CDR3 sequence (DNA): TGTGCCACCGGACAGGGAGGCAACTATGGCTACACCTTC. This gives the protein CATGQGGNYGYTF.

Remarks on this clone: Other DNA sequences within the sample encode an identical CDR3. The chain has TRBV7-2 and TRBJ2-7; D might be TRBD1 (6 bases). V was cut by 1 base and J by 2 bases, with 9 bases left in between. The V gene's germline CDR1 is SGHTA and CDR2 FQGNSA. The CDR3 loop spans 14 amino acids. The CDR3 DNA sequence: TGTGCCAGCAGCTTAGGGCAGGGGACCTACGAGCAGTACTTC. Protein: CASSLGQGTYEQYF.

This sequence joins TRBV5-1 and TRBJ2-7; perhaps D is TRBD1 or TRBD2 (6 bases each). The CDR3 runs to 14 residues. V gave up 2 bases and J gave up 7 bases, with 16 bases separating them. Germline V gene data show CDR1 as SGHRS and CDR2 as YFSETQ. CDR3: CASSFGGPTGEQYF. The CDR3 nucleotides read TGCGCCAGCAGCTTCGGGGGCCCTACGGGGGAGCAGTACTTC.

The chain is built from TRBV7-2 and TRBJ1-1, with D hard to call. The CDR3 is 13 amino acids. CDR1 and CDR2 (germline): SGHTA, FQGNSA. Trimming stripped 5 bases from V and 4 bases from J, with 11 bases between. In DNA, the CDR3 is TGTGCCAGCAGCCAACCACAAGGCACTGAAGCTTTCTTT. It yields the protein CASSQPQGTEAFF.

The gene calls are TRBV5-1 and TRBJ2-3; 7 bases align to TRBD1. The CDR3 totals 16 residues. Germline loops: CDR1 SGHRS, CDR2 YFSETQ. The J segment lost 4 bases and the V segment lost 3 bases, leaving 11 bases of the junction unmatched. In nucleotides, the CDR3 is TGCGCCAGCAGCTCCTCTACAGGGGCCCACCCAGATACGCAGTATTTT. Protein: CASSSSTGAHPDTQYF.

The genes are TRBV12-5 and TRBJ2-7; D call uncertain. Looked up from germline, CDR1 is LGHNT and CDR2 is FRNRAP. CDR3 length: 16 amino acids. V lost 0 bases, J lost 6 bases, and 18 bases lay in between. In DNA form, the CDR3 reads TGTGCTAGTGGTTTGGTGACGACACCAGGTCCCGTCGAGCAGTACTTC. It translates to CASGLVTTPGPVEQYF. Full variable domain (remainder filled in from reference TRBV12-5 and TRBJ2-7): DARVTQTPRHKVTEMGQEVTMRCQPILGHNTVFWYRQTMMQGLELLAYFRNRAPLDDSGMPKDRFSAEMPDATLATLKIQPSEPRDSAVYFCASGLVTTPGPVEQYFGPGTRLTVT.

This clone was observed a single time. The chain links TRBV11-2 to TRBJ1-1; the D gene is possibly TRBD1 (5 bases). Trimming took 2 bases from V and 6 from J, leaving 10 bases between them. CDR3 length: 13 amino acids. The germline V gene has CDR1 SGHAT and CDR2 FQNNGV. The CDR3: CASSLRRGSEAFF. The CDR3 DNA is TGTGCCAGCAGCTTACGCCGGGGGTCTGAAGCTTTCTTT.